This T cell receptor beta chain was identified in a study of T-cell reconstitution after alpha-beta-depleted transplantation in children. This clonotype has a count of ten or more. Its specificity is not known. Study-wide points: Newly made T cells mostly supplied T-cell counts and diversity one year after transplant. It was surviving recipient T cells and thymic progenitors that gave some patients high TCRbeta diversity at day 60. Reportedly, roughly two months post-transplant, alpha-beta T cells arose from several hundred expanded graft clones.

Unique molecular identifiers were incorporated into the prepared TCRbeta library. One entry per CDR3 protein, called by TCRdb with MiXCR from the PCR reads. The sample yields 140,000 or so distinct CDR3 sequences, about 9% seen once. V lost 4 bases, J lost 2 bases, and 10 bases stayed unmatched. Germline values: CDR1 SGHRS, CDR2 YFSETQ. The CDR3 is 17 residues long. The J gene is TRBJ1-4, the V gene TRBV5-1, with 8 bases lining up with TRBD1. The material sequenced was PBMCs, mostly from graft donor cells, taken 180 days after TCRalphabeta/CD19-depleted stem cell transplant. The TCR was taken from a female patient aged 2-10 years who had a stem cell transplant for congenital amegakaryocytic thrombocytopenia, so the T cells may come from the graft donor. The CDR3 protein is CASSLLARTGTNEKLFF. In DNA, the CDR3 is TGCGCCAGCAGCCTGCTTGCAAGGACAGGGACTAATGAAAAACTGTTTTTT.